This TCR beta chain was captured by sequencing in a study of shared clonotypes between healthy human individuals. Study findings and constraints: The donor pool, a small one, limited the genetic and exposure-history diversity represented.

The assay was carried out at the deep level. Genomic DNA of every subset was divided equally among multiple immunoSEQ plates. Assay used: immunoSEQ multiplex PCR; TCRdb lists only in-frame clones, some missing. The data hold under 600,000 clones, with around 81% observed a single time. Genomic DNA for unsorted samples was obtained from 97 million or so PBMCs. This clone was seen a single time. Antigen unknown. The sequencing input was PBMCs. The sequence derives from a woman between 35 and 50 years old in good health. Some clones in this sample may be carry-over from other donors' samples.

CDR3 protein: CASSLSLTGNTEAFF. CDR3 in DNA: TGTGCCAGCAGTTTATCCCTGACAGGGAACACTGAAGCTTTCTTT. The chain couples TRBV27 to TRBJ1-1, with a possible D match to TRBD1 (6 bases). The V and J ends lost 0 bases and 1 base respectively, with 9 bases between them. In germline, CDR1 is MNHEY, CDR2 SMNVEV (reference sequence). The CDR3 totals 15 residues.